This T cell receptor (beta chain) was sequenced during a study of blood T cell repertoires in COVID-19. The V segment lost 5 bases and the J segment 3 bases; nucleotides outside the gene matches: 12. CDR3 size: 16 residues. CDR1 and CDR2 from the germline V gene are MNHEY and SMNVEV (reference sequence). Sequencing was performed with immunoSEQ multiplex PCR; in TCRdb, only in-frame clones are kept and a portion is missing. This table has under 150,000 clones, over 75% appearing once. Material for sequencing was PBMCs or T cells enriched from blood (not recorded which). The TCR originated in a woman aged 30 to 39 with acute COVID-19. The chain carries TRBV27 and TRBJ1-2, with 7 bases lining up with TRBD1. The CDR3 region has the DNA TGTGCCAGCAGTAAGTCCGGGACAGCTACATACTATGGCTACACCTTC. It yields the protein CASSKSGTATYYGYTF.